The 18 T cell receptor beta chains in this list originate from one sample, sequenced in a study of neoadjuvant anti-PD-1 for oral cavity cancer. Time point in this sample: after neoadjuvant nivolumab, at surgical resection. Profiled with immunoSEQ multiplex PCR; TCRdb holds only in-frame clones, not every one. The data contain some 15,000 clones, 40% of them seen just once; the ten biggest clones take up 35% to 50%. Specimen: tumor tissue, collected after nivolumab (anti-PD-1) treatment. These receptors all stem from a person aged 40 to 85 with oral cavity squamous cell carcinoma.

The chain carries TRBV7-9 and TRBJ1-5, with a weak D call TRBD1 (6 bases). CDR1 is SEHNR, CDR2 FQNEAQ, per germline (reference sequence). This CDR3 comprises 16 residues. Trimming took 0 bases from V and 5 from J, leaving 14 bases between them. CDR3 protein: CASSLAYTDRDQPQHF. CDR3 sequence (DNA): TGTGCCAGCAGCTTAGCGTATACGGACAGAGATCAGCCCCAGCATTTT.

This chain joins TRBV19 and TRBJ2-2; D is tentatively TRBD1 or TRBD2 (6 bases each). The length of the CDR3 is 14 residues. Trimming took 7 bases from V and 4 from J, leaving 13 bases between them. Germline values: CDR1 LNHDA, CDR2 SQIVND (reference sequence). The CDR3 bases are TGTGCCAGTACTGGGGGGCTGGGCACCGGGGAGCTGTTTTTT. It specifies CASTGGLGTGELFF.

This clone was seen only a few times. This chain joins TRBV18 and TRBJ1-5; D gene uncertain. Trimming took 2 bases from V and 0 from J, leaving 8 bases between them. The germline gives CDR1 KGHSH, CDR2 LQKENI. The CDR3 has 15 residues. CDR3 nucleotide sequence: TGTGCCAGCTCACCAGAAGACGGTAGCAATCAGCCCCAGCATTTT. Its translation: CASSPEDGSNQPQHF. Complete variable domain (other parts from reference TRBV18 and TRBJ1-5): NAGVMQNPRHLVRRRGQEARLRCSPMKGHSHVYWYRQLPEEGLKFMVYLQKENIIDESGMPKERFSAEFPKEGPSILRIQQVVRGDSAAYFCASSPEDGSNQPQHFGDGTRLSIL.

The chain combines TRBV2 with TRBJ1-1; D is ambiguous. The CDR3 runs to 15 residues. V was trimmed by 6 bases and J by 7 bases, leaving 21 bases between them. CDR1 is SNHLY and CDR2 is FYNNEI in the germline V gene. The CDR3 reads CASRRFTGGRNEAFF. DNA for the CDR3: TGTGCCAGCAGAAGATTCACCGGCGGTAGGAATGAAGCTTTCTTT.

J is TRBJ2-5 and V is TRBV5-1; either TRBD1 or TRBD2 may fit D (5 bases each). The ends were cut back, 0 bases at V and 5 bases at J, with 14 bases in the middle. In germline, CDR1 is SGHRS, CDR2 YFSETQ. CDR3 size: 15 residues. The CDR3 DNA reads as TGCGCCAGCAGCTTGGCCAGTTCCGAGGGGGAGACCCAGTACTTC. Translated, it gives CASSLASSEGETQYF.

The gene calls are TRBV19 and TRBJ1-5; 12 nucleotides line up with TRBD1. CDR3 size: 16 residues. Germline V gene lookup returns CDR1 LNHDA and CDR2 SQIVND (reference sequence). V lost 4 bases to trimming and J lost 6 bases; unmatched junction nucleotides: 7. In nucleotides, the CDR3 is TGTGCCAGTAGTACCCCGGGACAGGGGGCAGGTCAGCCCCAGCATTTT. Protein product: CASSTPGQGAGQPQHF.

This clone was recorded once. V usage is TRBV7-9 and J usage is TRBJ1-3, with D hard to call. Germline assignment: CDR1 SEHNR and CDR2 FQNEAQ (reference sequence). The CDR3 covers 14 residues. V was trimmed by 8 bases and J by 0 bases, leaving 11 bases between them. CDR3 DNA sequence: TGTGCCAGCGCCCGGACGAGCTCTGGAAACACCATATATTTT. This encodes CASARTSSGNTIYF.

J is TRBJ1-2 and V is TRBV5-6; 7 bases agree with TRBD1. V was pared by 4 bases and J by 2 bases, with 8 bases of the junction left unmatched. CDR3 length equals 15 residues. Germline CDR1 SGHDT, CDR2 YYEEEE. The CDR3 here is CASSQWDRPNYGYTF. The CDR3 DNA reads as TGTGCCAGCAGCCAATGGGACAGACCGAACTATGGCTACACCTTC.

The V gene is TRBV6-1, the J gene TRBJ2-4; D could derive from TRBD1 or TRBD2 (5 bases each). Germline CDR1 reads MNHNS; CDR2 reads SASEGT. V lost 2 bases and J lost 0, with 20 bases in between. The CDR3 has 19 residues. CDR3 nucleotide sequence: TGTGCCAGCAGTGAAATGGGTGCATTCCGAGGGGTAGCCAAAAACATTCAGTACTTC. This codes for CASSEMGAFRGVAKNIQYF.

The gene calls are TRBV5-1 and TRBJ2-3; D perhaps matches TRBD2 (6 bases). The CDR3 runs 13 residues. CDR1 SGHRS and CDR2 YFSETQ come from the germline V gene. V shed 8 bases and J shed 3 bases, with 13 bases lying between them. CDR3 sequence (DNA): TGCGCCAGTCAACTAGCTTGGACAGATACGCAGTATTTT. Translation gives CASQLAWTDTQYF.

The chain combines TRBV6-5 with TRBJ2-4; D is possibly TRBD1 (6 bases). The ends were cut back, 8 bases at V and 7 bases at J, with 18 bases in the middle. The CDR3 is 14 residues long. Germline CDR1 is MNHEY and CDR2 is SVGAGI. The CDR3 is CASRGDIWGNIQYF. The CDR3 coding sequence is TGTGCCAGCCGAGGGGACATATGGGGGAACATTCAGTACTTC.

This clone was seen a few times. This chain uses TRBV5-1 with TRBJ2-1; 9 bases are a match to TRBD2. V lost 4 bases, J lost 2 bases, and 4 bases stayed unmatched. The CDR3 totals 15 residues. Germline V gene data show CDR1 as SGHRS and CDR2 as YFSETQ. The CDR3 here is CASSPKRGAYNEQFF. For the CDR3, the DNA is TGCGCCAGCAGCCCGAAGCGGGGGGCCTACAATGAGCAGTTCTTC.

The chain links TRBV4-3 to TRBJ2-3, with TRBD2 matching over 10 bases. The CDR3 sequence is 17 residues long. CDR1 and CDR2 from the germline V gene are LGHNA and YSLEER. The ends lost 1 base at V and 7 bases at J; junction bases unmatched: 11. The CDR3 region is CASSQAIAGGRVNTQYF. The CDR3 DNA reads TGCGCCAGCAGCCAAGCCATAGCGGGGGGCCGGGTCAATACGCAGTATTTT.

This clone occurred many times. The chain is built from TRBV6-5 and TRBJ2-7; unclear D gene. The CDR3 length is 12 residues. CDR1 is MNHEY, CDR2 SVGAGI, per germline. Trimming left V 3 bases short and J 7 bases short, with 10 bases between. The CDR3 here is CASSYPTGEQYF. In DNA form, the CDR3 reads TGTGCCAGCAGTTATCCGACTGGGGAGCAGTACTTC.

The rearrangement joins TRBV7-8 to TRBJ2-3, with 11 positions matching TRBD2. The CDR3 has 15 residues. Germline CDR1 is SGHVS and CDR2 is FQNEAQ. V lost 6 bases and J lost 6; bases outside the gene matches: 8. The CDR3 bases are TGTGCCAGCAGTTTACTAGCGGGGGCAGGGGATACGCAGTATTTT. It yields the protein CASSLLAGAGDTQYF.

In its sample, this clone ranks as medium-sized (0.01 to 0.1%). The V gene is TRBV13, the J gene TRBJ1-2, with 9 bases aligning to TRBD1. The germline CDR1 and CDR2 sequences are PRHDT and FYEKMQ (reference sequence). The CDR3 spans 12 residues. Trimming removed 4 bases from V and 6 bases from J; junction bases left unmatched: 0. The DNA for the CDR3 is TGTGCCAGCAGCTGGACAGGGGATGGCTACACCTTC. It encodes CASSWTGDGYTF.

The chain joins TRBV30 to TRBJ2-5; D is possibly TRBD2 (7 bases). The length of the CDR3 is 16 residues. V was shortened by 3 bases and J by 3 bases, with 20 bases between the two germline ends. Germline V gene data show CDR1 as GTSNPN and CDR2 as SVGIG (reference sequence). For the CDR3, the DNA is TGTGCCTGGAGCCCCCCACAGGGACTATATAAAGAGACCCAGTACTTC. Translation gives CAWSPPQGLYKETQYF.

This clone has more than one count but fewer than ten. The chain uses TRBV7-2 and TRBJ1-1, with a possible D match to TRBD1 (5 bases). The ends were cut back, 5 bases at V and 10 bases at J, with 20 bases in the middle. Germline V lookup: CDR1 SGHTA, CDR2 FQGNSA. The length of the CDR3 is 14 residues. DNA of the CDR3: TGTGCCAGCAGCCCCCGGTGGGACGGGTCGGGAGCTTTCTTT. Residues: CASSPRWDGSGAFF. Combining the CDR3 with reference TRBV7-2 and TRBJ1-1 gives the whole variable domain GAGVSQSPSNKVTEKGKDVELRCDPISGHTALYWYRQSLGQGLEFLIYFQGNSAPDKSGLPSDRFSAERTGGSVSTLTIQRTQQEDSAVYLCASSPRWDGSGAFFGQGTRLTVV.